This TCR beta chain comes out of a study of shared T cell receptors in the human thymus. Sequencing was performed with immunoSEQ multiplex PCR; in TCRdb, only in-frame clones are kept and a portion is missing. This table has about 500,000 clones, 78% appearing once. Germline CDR1 is MRHNA and CDR2 is SNTAGT. The CDR3 consists of 16 residues. J was trimmed by 4 bases and V by 0 bases; bases with no gene match: 4. These data are also associated with another study on human thymus T cells. That study adds: All donors were healthy Finnish infants who were undergoing corrective surgery to treat congenital heart defects. Thymus was obtained from resections taken during corrective heart surgery. Thymic and blood repertoires appeared to carry a bias in their V and J gene usage.

The genes are TRBV6-4 and TRBJ1-5, with 9 bases fitting TRBD1. Sequencing was done on a sample of thymocytes. The sequence came from a boy in the first two years of life with a congenital heart defect. The CDR3 sequence: CASSDSNGTGNQPQHF. CDR3 DNA sequence: TGTGCCAGCAGTGACTCGAATGGGACAGGGAATCAGCCCCAGCATTTT.